The clone carrying this T cell receptor beta chain was seen more than once but under ten times. The entry originates in a study of human T cells and chemical hapten exposure. Authors' data handling: 90,000 to 100,000 TCRs per sample was the median, with a range of roughly 23,224 to 750,000. TCRdb itself ran the RACE reads through MiXCR, one entry per CDR3 protein. The authors' filters were not applied to this entry. Counted here are approximately 71,000 distinct CDR3 sequences, more than 9.5% occurring once; the ten biggest clones make up 1.4%. Time point in this sample: patch test 3, about 24 weeks after DPC sensitization. The treatment is: therapeutic diphenylcyclopropenone sensitization with weekly scalp DPC. The germline V gene has CDR1 KGHDR and CDR2 SFDVKD. With 0 bases removed from V and 8 bases from J, the gap between germline ends came to 5 bases. The CDR3 has 12 residues.

Source: whole blood, taken in connection with sensitization to the hapten diphenylcyclopropenone (DPC). The chain employs TRBV24-1 and TRBJ2-3, with D uncertain. The receptor was isolated from a woman aged 45-65 years with alopecia areata. Some clones in this sample may be carry-over from other donors' samples. CDR3 in DNA: TGTGCCACCAGTGATTTGGGACCTACGCAGTATTTT. It encodes CATSDLGPTQYF.